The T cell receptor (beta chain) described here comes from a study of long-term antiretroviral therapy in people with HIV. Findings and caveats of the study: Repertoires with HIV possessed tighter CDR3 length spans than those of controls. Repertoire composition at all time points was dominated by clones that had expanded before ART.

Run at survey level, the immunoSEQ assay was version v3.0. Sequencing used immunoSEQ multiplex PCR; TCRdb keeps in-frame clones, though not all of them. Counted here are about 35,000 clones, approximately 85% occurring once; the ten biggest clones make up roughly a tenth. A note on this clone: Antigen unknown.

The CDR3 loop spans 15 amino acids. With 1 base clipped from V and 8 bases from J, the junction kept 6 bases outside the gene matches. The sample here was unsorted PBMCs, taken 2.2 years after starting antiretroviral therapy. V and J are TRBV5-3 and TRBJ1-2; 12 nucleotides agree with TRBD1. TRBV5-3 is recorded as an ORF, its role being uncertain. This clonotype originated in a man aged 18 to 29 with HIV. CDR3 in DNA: TGTGCCAGAAGCTTGCCGGGACAGGGGGCTAAAGGCTACACCTTC. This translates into CARSLPGQGAKGYTF.